The 6 T cell receptor beta chains listed next were all sequenced from one sample in a study of identical twins. TCRdb redid the calling of the 5' RACE reads with MiXCR, one entry per CDR3 protein. This table holds roughly 690,000 distinct CDR3 sequences, around 6.1% found once. The specimen sequenced was naive T cells sorted from blood. The source is a man in his late teens or twenties in good health.

The rearrangement links TRBV12-3 or TRBV12-4 to TRBJ1-2, with TRBD1 matching over 7 bases. This CDR3 spans 12 amino acids. V lost 6 bases and J lost 7; bases outside the gene matches: 5. The CDR3 reads CASSDRAGGYTF. The CDR3 DNA reads TGTGCCAGCAGCGACAGGGCGGGTGGCTACACCTTC.

A note on this clonotype: This may be a read error, as it is one base from a much larger clone. The rearrangement uses TRBV6-8 and TRBJ2-7, with D possibly being TRBD1 (6 bases). The CDR3 loop spans 18 amino acids. Per germline, CDR1 MNHGY and CDR2 SAAAGT. V was pared by 0 bases and J by 2 bases, with 20 bases between. Here the CDR3 DNA reads TGTGCCAGCAGTTACTCGATACTCGCAAAGGGGACAACCTACGAGCAGTACTTC. Translation: CASSYSILAKGTTYEQYF.

The chain has TRBV2 and TRBJ2-1; 7 nucleotides match TRBD2. The CDR3 totals 17 residues. The J segment lost 7 bases and the V segment lost 6 bases, leaving 18 bases of the junction unmatched. CDR1 and CDR2 from the germline V gene are SNHLY and FYNNEI. The CDR3 nucleotides are TGTGCCAGCAGGAGGGTGAGGGGAAGCGGGATAGGGAATGAGCAGTTCTTC. It codes for CASRRVRGSGIGNEQFF. The complete variable domain, with remaining parts taken from reference TRBV2 and TRBJ2-1, reads EPEVTQTPSHQVTQMGQEVILRCVPISNHLYFYWYRQILGQKVEFLVSFYNNEISEKSEIFDDQFSVERPDGSNFTLKIRSTKLEDSAMYFCASRRVRGSGIGNEQFFGPGTRLTVL.

This clonotype appeared a few times. This chain joins TRBV6-5 and TRBJ2-6; 10 nucleotides agree with TRBD2. Germline values: CDR1 MNHEY, CDR2 SVGAGI. CDR3 size: 19 residues. V was pared by 0 bases and J by 0 bases, with 5 bases of the junction left unmatched. The CDR3 sequence is CASSYSVAGGYSGANVLTF. The CDR3 DNA follows: TGTGCCAGCAGTTACTCGGTAGCGGGAGGATACTCTGGGGCCAACGTCCTGACTTTC.

This clonotype was seen more than once but under ten times. CDR3 protein: CASSYRGLKNTEAFF. The CDR3 nucleotides are TGTGCCAGCAGTTACAGGGGGCTTAAGAACACTGAAGCTTTCTTT. V usage is TRBV6-2 or TRBV6-3 and J usage is TRBJ1-1; TRBD1 matches 7 bases. There are 15 residues in the CDR3. V lost 2 bases to trimming and J lost 1 base; unmatched junction nucleotides: 4. Germline CDR1 MNHEY, CDR2 SVGEGT.

This clonotype was seen repeatedly, ten times or more. This chain links TRBV20-1 with TRBJ2-1; D is perhaps TRBD2 (6 bases). V was clipped by 6 bases and J by 5 bases, with 14 bases between them. The germline gives CDR1 DFQATT, CDR2 SNEGSKA (reference sequence). The CDR3 is made up of 13 amino acids. CDR3 sequence (DNA): TGCAGTGCCCACTTGGCGGGGAACAATGAGCAGTTCTTC. Translation gives CSAHLAGNNEQFF.